This T cell receptor beta chain was recorded in a study of blood T cells in healthy people across ages. For the study at large: With template switching, about one barcoded beta molecule was captured per two T cells. Study-wide points: Roughly linear age-related decline in beta diversity appeared, significant by age around 36. Observed TCR beta diversity showed a strong correlation with the percentage of naive T cells as measured by flow cytometry.

This clonotype has a handful of counts. Its antigen is currently unknown. The CDR3 loop spans 14 amino acids. Germline lookup yields CDR1 SGHKS and CDR2 YYEKEE (reference sequence). Between the trimmed V and J ends, which lost 0 bases and 8 bases, there was a span of 11 bases. Next came a second PCR, run for roughly 7 to 12 cycles, which used a sample-barcoded 5' primer along with a J-beta primer mix. Each cDNA molecule carried a tag from a template-switch adaptor that contained 12 random nucleotides. TCRdb independently ran MiXCR on the 5' RACE reads; one entry per CDR3 protein. This repertoire shows around 800,000 distinct CDR3 sequences, 46% found once; its top ten account for around 18%.

The sequence derives from a man older than 75 in good health. The specimen sequenced was blood. The rearrangement uses TRBV5-5 and TRBJ2-2; TRBD2 is a possible D gene (5 bases). CDR3 region: CASSLELRGGELFF. The CDR3 DNA sequence: TGTGCCAGCAGCTTGGAACTTCGCGGGGGGGAGCTGTTTTTT.